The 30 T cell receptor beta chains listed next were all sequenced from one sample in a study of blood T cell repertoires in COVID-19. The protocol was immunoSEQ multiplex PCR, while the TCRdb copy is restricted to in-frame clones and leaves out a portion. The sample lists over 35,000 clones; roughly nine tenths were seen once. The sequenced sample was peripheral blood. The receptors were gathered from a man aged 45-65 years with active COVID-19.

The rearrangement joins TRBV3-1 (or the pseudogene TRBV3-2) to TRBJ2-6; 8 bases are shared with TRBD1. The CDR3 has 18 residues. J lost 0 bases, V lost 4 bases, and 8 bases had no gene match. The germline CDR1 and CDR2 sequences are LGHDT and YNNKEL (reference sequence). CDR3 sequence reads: CASSLTGTGFSGANVLTF. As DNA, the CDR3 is TGTGCCAGCAGCCTCACCGGGACAGGATTCTCTGGGGCCAACGTCCTGACTTTC.

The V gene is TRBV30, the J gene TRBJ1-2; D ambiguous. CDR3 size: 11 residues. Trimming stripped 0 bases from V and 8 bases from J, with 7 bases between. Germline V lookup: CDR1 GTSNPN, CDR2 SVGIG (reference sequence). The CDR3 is CAWSVQAGYTF. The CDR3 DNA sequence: TGTGCCTGGAGTGTTCAGGCGGGCTACACCTTC.

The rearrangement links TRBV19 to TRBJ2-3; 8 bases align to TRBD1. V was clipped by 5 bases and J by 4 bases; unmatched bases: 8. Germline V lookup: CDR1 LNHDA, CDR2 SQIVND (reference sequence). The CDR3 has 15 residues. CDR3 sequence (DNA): TGTGCCAGTAGTGCGGCAGGGGGCATATCAGATACGCAGTATTTT. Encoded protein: CASSAAGGISDTQYF.

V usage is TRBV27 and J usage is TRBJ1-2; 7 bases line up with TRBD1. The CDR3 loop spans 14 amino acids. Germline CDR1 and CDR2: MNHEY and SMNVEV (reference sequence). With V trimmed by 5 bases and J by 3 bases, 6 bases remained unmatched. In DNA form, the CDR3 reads TGTGCCAGCAGTCCCCACGACAGGGACTATGGCTACACCTTC. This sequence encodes CASSPHDRDYGYTF.

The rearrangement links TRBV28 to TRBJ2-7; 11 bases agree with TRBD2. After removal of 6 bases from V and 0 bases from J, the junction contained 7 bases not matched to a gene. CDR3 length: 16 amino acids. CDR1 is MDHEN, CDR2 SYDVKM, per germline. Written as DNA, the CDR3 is TGTGCCAGCAGAACTACTAGCGGGAGAAGCTCCTACGAGCAGTACTTC. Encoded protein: CASRTTSGRSSYEQYF.

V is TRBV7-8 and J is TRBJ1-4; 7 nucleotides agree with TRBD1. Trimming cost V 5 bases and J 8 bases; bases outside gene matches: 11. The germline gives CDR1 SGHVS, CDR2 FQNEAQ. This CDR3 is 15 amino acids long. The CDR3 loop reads CASSTGGPGGEKLFF. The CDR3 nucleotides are TGTGCCAGCAGCACGGGGGGGCCAGGGGGAGAAAAACTGTTTTTT.

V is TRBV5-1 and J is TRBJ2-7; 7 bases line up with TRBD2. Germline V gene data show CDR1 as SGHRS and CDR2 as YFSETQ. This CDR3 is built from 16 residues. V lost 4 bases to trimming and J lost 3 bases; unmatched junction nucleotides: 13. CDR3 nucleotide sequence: TGCGCCAGCAGCCCGGGGGGAGCGGGGCGCTTCTACGAGCAGTACTTC. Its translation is CASSPGGAGRFYEQYF.

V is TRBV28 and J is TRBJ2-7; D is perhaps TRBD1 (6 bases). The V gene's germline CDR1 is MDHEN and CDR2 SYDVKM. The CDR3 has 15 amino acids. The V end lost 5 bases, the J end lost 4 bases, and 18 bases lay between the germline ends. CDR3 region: CASSLPGTSSYEQYF. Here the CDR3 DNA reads TGTGCCAGCAGTCTCCCCGGGACAAGCTCTTACGAGCAGTACTTC. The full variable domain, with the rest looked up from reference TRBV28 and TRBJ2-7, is DVKVTQSSRYLVKRTGEKVFLECVQDMDHENMFWYRQDPGLGLRLIYFSYDVKMKEKGDIPEGYSVSREKKERFSLILESASTNQTSMYLCASSLPGTSSYEQYFGPGTRLTVT.

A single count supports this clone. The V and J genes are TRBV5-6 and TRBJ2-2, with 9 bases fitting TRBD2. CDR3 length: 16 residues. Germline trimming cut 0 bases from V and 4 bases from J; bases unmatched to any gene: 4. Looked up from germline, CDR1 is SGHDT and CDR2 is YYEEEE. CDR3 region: CASSLEAGGVTGELFF. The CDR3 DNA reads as TGTGCCAGCAGCTTGGAAGCGGGAGGTGTCACCGGGGAGCTGTTTTTT. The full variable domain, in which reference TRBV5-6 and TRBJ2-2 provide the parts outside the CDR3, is DAGVTQSPTHLIKTRGQQVTLRCSPKSGHDTVSWYQQALGQGPQFIFQYYEEEERQRGNFPDRFSGHQFPNYSSELNVNALLLGDSALYLCASSLEAGGVTGELFFGEGSRLTVL.

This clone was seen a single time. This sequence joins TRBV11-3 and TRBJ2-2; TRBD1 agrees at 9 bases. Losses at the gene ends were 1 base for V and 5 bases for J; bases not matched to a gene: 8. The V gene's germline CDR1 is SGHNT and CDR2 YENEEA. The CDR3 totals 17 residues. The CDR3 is CASSLVWTGDLTGELFF. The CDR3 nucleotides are TGTGCCAGCAGCTTAGTTTGGACAGGGGACTTAACCGGGGAGCTGTTTTTT. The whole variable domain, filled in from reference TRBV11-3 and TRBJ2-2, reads EAGVVQSPRYKIIEKKQPVAFWCNPISGHNTLYWYLQNLGQGPELLIRYENEEAVDDSQLPKDRFSAERLKGVDSTLKIQPAELGDSAVYLCASSLVWTGDLTGELFFGEGSRLTVL.

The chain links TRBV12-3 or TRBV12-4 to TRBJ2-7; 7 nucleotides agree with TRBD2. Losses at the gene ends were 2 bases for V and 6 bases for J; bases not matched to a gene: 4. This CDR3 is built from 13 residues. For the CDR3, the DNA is TGTGCCAGCAGTTTACGCGGGAGCGGCGAGCAGTACTTC. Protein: CASSLRGSGEQYF.

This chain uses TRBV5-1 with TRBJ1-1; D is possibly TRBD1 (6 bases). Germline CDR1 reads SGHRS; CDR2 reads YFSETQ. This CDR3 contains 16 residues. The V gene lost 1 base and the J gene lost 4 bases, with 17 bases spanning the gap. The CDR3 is CASSLSGAGRGTEAFF. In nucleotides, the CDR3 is TGCGCCAGCAGCTTGTCTGGGGCGGGCAGGGGCACTGAAGCTTTCTTT.

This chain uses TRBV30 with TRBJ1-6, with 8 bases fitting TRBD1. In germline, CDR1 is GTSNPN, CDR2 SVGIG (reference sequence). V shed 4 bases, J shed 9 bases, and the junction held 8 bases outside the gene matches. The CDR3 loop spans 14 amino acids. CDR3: CAWTLGQGGSPLHF. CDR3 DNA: TGTGCCTGGACCCTTGGACAGGGAGGTTCACCCCTCCACTTT.

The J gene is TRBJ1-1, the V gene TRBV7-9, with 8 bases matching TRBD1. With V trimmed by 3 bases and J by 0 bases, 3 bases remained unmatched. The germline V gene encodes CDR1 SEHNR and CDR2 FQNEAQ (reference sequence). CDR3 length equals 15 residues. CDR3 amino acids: CASSLSGGVNTEAFF. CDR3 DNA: TGTGCCAGCAGCTTGTCAGGGGGCGTGAACACTGAAGCTTTCTTT.

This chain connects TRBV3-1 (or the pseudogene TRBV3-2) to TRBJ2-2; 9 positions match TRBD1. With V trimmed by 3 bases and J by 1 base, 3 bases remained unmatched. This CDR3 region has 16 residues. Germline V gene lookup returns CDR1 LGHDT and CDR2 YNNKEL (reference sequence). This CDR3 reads CASSQQGQGNTGELFF. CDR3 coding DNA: TGTGCCAGCAGCCAGCAGGGACAGGGGAACACCGGGGAGCTGTTTTTT.

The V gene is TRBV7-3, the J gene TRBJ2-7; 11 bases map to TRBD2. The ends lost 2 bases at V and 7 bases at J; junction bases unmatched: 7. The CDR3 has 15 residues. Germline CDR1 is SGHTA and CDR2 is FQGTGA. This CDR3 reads CASSLSGSGRAEQYF. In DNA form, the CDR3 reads TGTGCCAGCAGCTTATCTGGTAGCGGGAGGGCAGAGCAGTACTTC.

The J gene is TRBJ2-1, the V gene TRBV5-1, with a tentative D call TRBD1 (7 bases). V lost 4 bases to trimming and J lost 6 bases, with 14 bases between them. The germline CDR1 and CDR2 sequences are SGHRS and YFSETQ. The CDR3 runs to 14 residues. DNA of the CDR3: TGCGCCAGCAGCCTGATTCAGGGGGGCAATGAGCAGTTCTTC. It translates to CASSLIQGGNEQFF. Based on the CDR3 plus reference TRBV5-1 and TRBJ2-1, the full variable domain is KAGVTQTPRYLIKTRGQQVTLSCSPISGHRSVSWYQQTPGQGLQFLFEYFSETQRNKGNFPGRFSGRQFSNSRSEMNVSTLELGDSALYLCASSLIQGGNEQFFGPGTRLTVL.

The CDR3 bases are TGTGCCAGCAGCGTAGCTCCCCGGCTAGCGGACACAGATACGCAGTATTTT. Residues: CASSVAPRLADTDTQYF. V is TRBV9 and J is TRBJ2-3, with 7 bases lining up with TRBD2. V was clipped by 0 bases and J by 2 bases; unmatched bases: 9. The CDR3 contains 17 residues. Germline CDR1 SGDLS, CDR2 YYNGEE. Supplemented by reference TRBV9 and TRBJ2-3, the full variable domain reads DSGVTQTPKHLITATGQRVTLRCSPRSGDLSVYWYQQSLDQGLQFLIQYYNGEERAKGNILERFSAQQFPDLHSELNLSSLELGDSALYFCASSVAPRLADTDTQYFGPGTRLTVL.

DNA for the CDR3: TGTGCCAGCAAGGTAGCGGGAGGCTCCGAGCAGTACTTC. Amino acid sequence: CASKVAGGSEQYF. The chain joins TRBV27 to TRBJ2-7, with 10 bases identical to TRBD2. The germline gives CDR1 MNHEY, CDR2 SMNVEV (reference sequence). V lost 7 bases, J lost 6 bases, and 6 bases stayed unmatched. The length of the CDR3 is 13 residues.

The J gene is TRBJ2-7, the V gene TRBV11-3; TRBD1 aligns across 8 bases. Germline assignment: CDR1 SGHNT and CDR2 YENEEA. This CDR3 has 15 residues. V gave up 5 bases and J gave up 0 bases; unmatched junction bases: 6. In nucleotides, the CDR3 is TGTGCCAGCAGCCAAAGGACAGGGACCTCCTACGAGCAGTACTTC. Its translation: CASSQRTGTSYEQYF.

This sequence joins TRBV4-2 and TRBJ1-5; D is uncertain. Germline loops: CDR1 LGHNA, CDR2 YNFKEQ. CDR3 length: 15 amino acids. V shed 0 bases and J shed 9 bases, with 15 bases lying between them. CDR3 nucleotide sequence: TGTGCCAGCAGCCAAGAGAAGGGAGGCAAGGGGCCCCAGCATTTT. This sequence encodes CASSQEKGGKGPQHF.

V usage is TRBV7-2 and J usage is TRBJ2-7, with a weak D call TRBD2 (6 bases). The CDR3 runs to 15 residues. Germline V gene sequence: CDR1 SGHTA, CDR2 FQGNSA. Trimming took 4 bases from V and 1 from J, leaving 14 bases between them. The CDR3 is CASSSSLSGSYEQYF. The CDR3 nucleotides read TGTGCCAGCAGCTCGTCCTTGAGCGGGTCCTACGAGCAGTACTTC.

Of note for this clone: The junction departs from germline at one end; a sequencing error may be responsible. The CDR3 sequence is CASSLRRDSDEQYF. Written as DNA, the CDR3 is TGTGCCAGCAGTCTTCGCCGGGACTCCGACGAGCAGTACTTC. The rearrangement joins TRBV6-5 to TRBJ2-7; D is possibly TRBD2 (6 bases). The CDR3 runs 14 residues. The germline gives CDR1 MNHEY, CDR2 SVGAGI.

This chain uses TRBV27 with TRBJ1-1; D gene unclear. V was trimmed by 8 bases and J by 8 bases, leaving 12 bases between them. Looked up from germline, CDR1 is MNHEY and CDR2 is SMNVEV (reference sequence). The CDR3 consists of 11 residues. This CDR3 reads CASRHSAEAFF. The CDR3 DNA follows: TGTGCCAGCCGACATTCTGCCGAAGCTTTCTTT.

CDR3 sequence: CASTRDSPHTGELFF. The CDR3 nucleotides read TGTGCCAGCACCCGGGACAGTCCTCACACCGGGGAGCTGTTTTTT. This sequence joins TRBV7-9 and TRBJ2-2; 7 bases are a match to TRBD1. CDR1 is SEHNR and CDR2 is FQNEAQ in the germline V gene (reference sequence). V was pared by 7 bases and J by 3 bases, with 8 bases of the junction left unmatched. The CDR3 totals 15 residues.

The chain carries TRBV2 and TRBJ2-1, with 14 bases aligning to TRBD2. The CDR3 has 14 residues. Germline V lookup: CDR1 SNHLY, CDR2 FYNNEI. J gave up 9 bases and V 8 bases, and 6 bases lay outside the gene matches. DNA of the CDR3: TGTGCCAGCTCCGGGACTAGCGGGAGTAGTGAGCAGTTCTTC. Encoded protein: CASSGTSGSSEQFF.

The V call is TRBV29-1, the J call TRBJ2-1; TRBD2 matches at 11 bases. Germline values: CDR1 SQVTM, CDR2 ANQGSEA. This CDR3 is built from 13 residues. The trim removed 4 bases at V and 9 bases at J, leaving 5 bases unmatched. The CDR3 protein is CSVGLAGGLEQFF. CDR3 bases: TGCAGCGTTGGTCTAGCGGGAGGACTTGAGCAGTTCTTC.

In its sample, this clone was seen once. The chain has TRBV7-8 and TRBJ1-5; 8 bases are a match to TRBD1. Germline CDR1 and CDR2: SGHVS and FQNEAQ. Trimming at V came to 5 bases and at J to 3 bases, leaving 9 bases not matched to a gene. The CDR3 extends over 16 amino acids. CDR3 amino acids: CASSGRTGRNNQPQHF. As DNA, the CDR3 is TGTGCCAGCAGCGGTCGGACAGGGCGAAACAATCAGCCCCAGCATTTT.

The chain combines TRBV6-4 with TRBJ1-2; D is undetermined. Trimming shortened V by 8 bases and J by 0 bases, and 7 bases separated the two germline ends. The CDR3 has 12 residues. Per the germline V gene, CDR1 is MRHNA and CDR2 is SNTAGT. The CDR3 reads CASFSANYGYTF. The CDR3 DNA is TGTGCCAGCTTTTCGGCTAACTATGGCTACACCTTC.

Written as DNA, the CDR3 is TGCGCCAGCAGCTCGACTAGCGGGAGTTTCAACGAGCAGTACTTC. Translating gives CASSSTSGSFNEQYF. The J gene is TRBJ2-7, the V gene TRBV5-1; 12 nucleotides line up with TRBD2. Germline V gene sequence: CDR1 SGHRS, CDR2 YFSETQ. The CDR3 runs 15 residues. The ends lost 3 bases at V and 5 bases at J; junction bases unmatched: 6.